A selection of T cell receptor beta chains follows, all from one sample in a study of blood T cell repertoires in COVID-19. Some clones are missing from TCRdb's copy, which holds only in-frame ones; the method was immunoSEQ multiplex PCR. The repertoire holds 97,000 or so clones, with approximately 91% as singletons. The sequenced material came from peripheral blood. These receptor sequences come from a young man with acute or convalescent COVID-19. Both conserved end residues are part of each CDR3. D genes are given only for firm matches. Clone size is not always given. Where it is, it says once, few, many or a class for expanded clones.

abundance,d_gene,j_gene,v_gene,CDR3nt,CDR3aa
-,-,TRBJ1-2,TRBV6-5,TGTGCCAGCAGTCGACAGTCGTCGGATAAGGACACCTTC,CASSRQSSDKDTF
-,-,TRBJ2-3,TRBV5-1,TGCGCCAGCAGCCGGGGACTCCAGAGCACAGATACGCAGTATTTT,CASSRGLQSTDTQYF
-,-,TRBJ1-1,TRBV7-6,TGTGCCAGCAGCTTATTAAGGGGCACTGAAGCTTTCTTT,CASSLLRGTEAFF
-,TRBD2,TRBJ2-7,TRBV25-1,TGTGCCAGCTCAACCCGTCGGGGGGGGCGCGAGCAGTACTTC,CASSTRRGGREQYF
-,-,TRBJ1-6,TRBV19,TGTGCCAGTAGTATAGTTACAGGGTCGAATTCACCCCTCCACTTT,CASSIVTGSNSPLHF
-,-,TRBJ1-1,TRBV9,TGTGCCAGCAGCGTAGGCGGAGCCTGGAACACTGAAGCTTTCTTT,CASSVGGAWNTEAFF
-,TRBD1,TRBJ1-5,TRBV5-5,TGTGCCAGCAGCATGACCGGGACAGAGAATCGGCCCCAGCATTTT,CASSMTGTENRPQHF
-,TRBD1,TRBJ1-1,TRBV27,TGTGCCAGCAGATTTTACCCCACAGGGGCCCGTGACACTGAAGCTTTCTTT,CASRFYPTGARDTEAFF
-,TRBD1,TRBJ2-3,TRBV5-4,TGTGCCAGCAGCTTGATGGGACAGGGGGACTCAGATACGCAGTATTTT,CASSLMGQGDSDTQYF
few,-,TRBJ2-1,TRBV5-4,TGTGCCAGCAGCTCAGTGAATGCTGAGCAGTTCTTC,CASSSVNAEQFF
-,TRBD1,TRBJ1-4,TRBV27,TGTGCCAGCAGTTTAATGGGCGGCAGGGGGAAGGAAAAACTGTTTTTT,CASSLMGGRGKEKLFF
-,TRBD2,TRBJ2-5,TRBV5-4,TGTGCCAGCACTATCGCGGGGGGCCAAGAGACCCAGTACTTC,CASTIAGGQETQYF
-,-,TRBJ2-7,TRBV2,TGTGCCAGCAGTGGAGGGACTGTCTACGAGCAGTACTTC,CASSGGTVYEQYF
-,TRBD2,TRBJ2-1,TRBV19,TGTGCCACCGGGGGAAGTAGAGGACTAGCGGGGGGCAATGAGCAGTTCTTC,CATGGSRGLAGGNEQFF
-,-,TRBJ1-2,TRBV9,TGTGCCAGCAGCGTAGGTGCAGGGAAATCTTATGGCTACACCTTC,CASSVGAGKSYGYTF
-,-,TRBJ2-7,TRBV7-2,TGTGCCAGCAGCCAGGGCCCGCCGAGAGAGCAGTACTTC,CASSQGPPREQYF
-,-,TRBJ1-1,TRBV29-1,TGCAGCGTTGGACAGGCCATGAACACTGAAGCTTTCTTT,CSVGQAMNTEAFF
-,TRBD2,TRBJ2-5,TRBV6-5,TGTGCCAGCAGTTACTCGTCCCGGGGAGGGAGTGAGACCCAGTACTTC,CASSYSSRGGSETQYF
few,TRBD1,TRBJ2-3,TRBV5-1,TGCGCCAGCAGCTTGAACGGCAGGGGGAGCACAGATACGCAGTATTTT,CASSLNGRGSTDTQYF
-,-,TRBJ1-4,TRBV19,TGTGCCAGTAGTATAGGAGGGACTAAGGAAAAACTGTTTTTT,CASSIGGTKEKLFF
-,-,TRBJ2-7,TRBV23-1,TGCGCCAGCAGTCGGGGGGACAGACTCTACGAGCAGTACTTC,CASSRGDRLYEQYF
-,-,TRBJ1-2,TRBV5-1,TGCGCCAGCAGCTTGGGGACAGAAAACTATGGCTACACCTTC,CASSLGTENYGYTF
-,-,TRBJ1-5,TRBV2,TGTGCCAGCAGTGGATCGGGGTTGGATCAGCCCCAGCATTTT,CASSGSGLDQPQHF
-,-,TRBJ1-2,TRBV6-5,TGTGCCAGCATAGTCCGATCGGGCTATGGCTACACCTTC,CASIVRSGYGYTF
-,TRBD1,TRBJ1-2,TRBV19,TGTGCCAGTAGATCCTCCGGGACAGTGATAGAGGGCTACACCTTC,CASRSSGTVIEGYTF
-,-,TRBJ1-2,TRBV3-1/TRBV3-2,TGTGCCAGCAGCCAGAGGGGGAAGGGGAGCTTCTATGGCTACACCTTC,CASSQRGKGSFYGYTF
-,-,TRBJ1-2,TRBV2,TGTGCCAGCTCGCGGCCGGACTATGGCTACACCTTC,CASSRPDYGYTF
-,TRBD1,TRBJ2-1,TRBV10-1,TGCGCCAGCAGTGGACAGGGGCCGACGTACAATGAGCAGTTCTTC,CASSGQGPTYNEQFF
-,TRBD1,TRBJ2-7,TRBV19,TGTGCCAGTAAGGGGTGGGGGGACAGGTGCTCCTACGAGCAGTACTTC,CASKGWGDRCSYEQYF
-,-,TRBJ1-5,TRBV18,TGTGCCAGCTCACCAACGGGCGGGGGCAATCAGCCCCAGCATTTT,CASSPTGGGNQPQHF
-,TRBD1,TRBJ1-5,TRBV18,TGTGCCAGCTCATTCCGGGACAGGGGTATAACGGACTTTCAGCCCCAGCATTTT,CASSFRDRGITDFQPQHF
-,TRBD1,TRBJ1-1,TRBV5-1,TGCGCCAGCAGCTCCGGGACAGGGGCCACTGAAGCTTTCTTT,CASSSGTGATEAFF
-,TRBD1,TRBJ1-1,TRBV19,TGTGCCAGTAGAGGGGACAGGGCGGGAACTGAAGCTTTCTTT,CASRGDRAGTEAFF
-,-,TRBJ2-7,TRBV11-2,TGTGCCAGCAGCTTCGGACAAACTCCTATCGAGCAGTACTTC,CASSFGQTPIEQYF
-,-,TRBJ1-1,TRBV7-9,TGTGCCAGCAGTTTAATCAGGGACACTGAAGCTTTCTTT,CASSLIRDTEAFF
-,TRBD1,TRBJ1-2,TRBV12-3/TRBV12-4,TGTGCCAGCAGTGCCAGGGGGAACATGGCTTTC,CASSARGNMAF
-,TRBD1,TRBJ1-1,TRBV18,TGTGCCAGCTCACCACCGGGACAGGGGACGACAACGGGGGGAGCTTTCTTT,CASSPPGQGTTTGGAFF